This T cell receptor (beta chain) was sequenced in a study of identical twins (dated by TCRdb to about 2016). Study-level background: To test whether fetal clonotypes persist, the study used deep sequencing on TCR alpha and beta repertoires from monozygotic twins, unrelated adults of various ages, and cord blood. Replicate twin experiments were performed at different times using different library preparation protocols to rule out contamination.

Only a few counts were recorded for this clonotype. Its cognate antigen has yet to be identified. Base qualities are not provided; no much larger clone lies one nucleotide away. Libraries came from 5' RACE. Sequencer: Illumina HiSeq 2000. A universal primer binding site was introduced by template switching, and a unique molecular identifier was present in the final cDNA, enabling accurate counting of TCR cDNA molecules. Specific primers in the conserved constant-segment region were used to synthesize first-strand cDNA for TCR alpha and beta chains. Each cDNA library was double barcoded, with a SMART-Mk sample barcode plus Illumina barcodes, to control for contamination. TruSeq adapter sequences along with Illumina sample barcodes were introduced in two successive PCR steps. Sequencing of the TCR alpha and beta cDNA libraries was done on the Illumina HiSeq platform using custom primers. As for the original processing: Unique molecular identifiers were extracted from raw reads with MiGEC, and CDR3 positions were determined with MiXCR. Recombination models were inferred per individual with the repgenHMM and IGoR tools using an EM algorithm. Shared clonotypes were analyzed with the tcR package in R, and sharing was normalized by the product of cloneset sizes. To study raw recombination free of thymic and clonal selection effects, out-of-frame nonproductive sequences were analyzed. The public reads were reprocessed in TCRdb via fastp at Q25 and MiXCR, keeping in-frame beta chains. Rows matching on CDR3 protein sequence are summarized as one entry with the most common DNA and genes. TCRdb assigned the V and J calls; the authors' analysis was not used. For this sample the table gives approximately 490,000 distinct CDR3 sequences, of which under 25% were detected only once. Of the sample, 0.45% to 0.5% falls within the top ten clones.

The germline V gene (reference sequence) yields SEHNR for CDR1 and FQNEAQ for CDR2. From its cysteine to its phenylalanine, the CDR3 spans 15 amino acids. Only the CDR3 portion is preserved as DNA: 45 bases, with reading frame beginning at the first base. V and J lose 2 bases and 3 bases, and a span of 11 bases separates them. Results and caveats for the whole study, not just this receptor: Because the same donors could not be followed over many years, the conclusions depended on cross-sectional statistical analysis. Abundant cord blood beta clonotypes had fewer insertions, young adult naive repertoires showed a similar but weaker trend, and memory repertoires showed no such trend. In monozygotic twins, out-of-frame TCR alpha sharing was systematically underestimated by recombination models, although the models agreed with sharing between unrelated individuals. Invariant T cells such as MAIT and iNKT could partly confound zero-insertion analyses, though diverse VJ usage argued against this for most clonotypes. A weaker excess of twin sharing was found in beta out-of-frame sequences because the signal-to-noise ratio was lowered by fewer shared sequences. Compared with coincidental sharing between unrelated individuals, out-of-frame TCR alpha sequences shared between twins had an excess of sequences with low generation probability.

Only healthy Caucasian donors were included. Three pairs of female monozygotic twins, all aged 18 to 29 years, made up the twin cohort. CD4+ and CD8+ T cell populations were isolated with positive isolation kits from Invitrogen. These sequences were also reported in another study, on yellow fever vaccine responses in identical twins. The second investigation adds: The T cell response to vaccination in identical twins was reported by the authors to appear partly convergent and partly personalized. In the study, vaccine-responding T cell clones were precisely tracked in identical twins.

The sequence is built from TRBV7-9 and TRBJ2-4; the D gene cannot be resolved reliably. This TCR came from a young woman in good health. The sample was CD4+ T cells sorted from blood. This receptor carries the CDR3 CASSLPRVGKNIQYF. The sequenced DNA is TGTGCCAGCAGCTTACCCCGCGTAGGCAAAAACATTCAGTACTTC.